These T cell receptor beta chains were read from a single sample in a study of blood T cell repertoires in COVID-19. The assay was immunoSEQ multiplex PCR, and TCRdb's table has in-frame clones only and misses some. This sample has under 300,000 clones, with 81% found just once. Sequenced input: peripheral blood. The receptors here all came from a woman aged 60-70 years with active or convalescent COVID-19. The CDR3 runs from the conserved cysteine through the conserved F or W. Fields, in order: J gene, clone size, D gene, V gene, CDR3 DNA, CDR3 protein. D genes are given only for firm matches. The listing skips clone size in some rows; elsewhere it reads once, few, many or a size class.

>TRBJ2-7|NA|NA|TRBV9
TGTGCCAGCAGCGTAGGGGCAGGGGCCTACGAGCAGTACTTC
CASSVGAGAYEQYF
>TRBJ1-1|NA|TRBD1|TRBV10-3
TGTGCCATCAGTGACCCGGGACAGAGGAACACTGAAGCTTTCTTT
CAISDPGQRNTEAFF
>TRBJ1-1|NA|NA|TRBV7-9
TGTGCCAGCAGCCAAGGCTGGGGAGGAGGCACTGAAGCTTTCTTT
CASSQGWGGGTEAFF
>TRBJ2-7|few|NA|TRBV6-2/TRBV6-3
TGTGCCAGCAGTTACTCCAACAGGGTGTGGGAGCAGTACTTC
CASSYSNRVWEQYF
>TRBJ2-3|NA|TRBD2|TRBV5-5
TGTGCCAGCAGCTTGGGGACCGGGACTAGCGGAATCACAGATACGCAGTATTTT
CASSLGTGTSGITDTQYF
>TRBJ2-2|NA|TRBD1|TRBV2
TGTGCCAGCAGTGATTACAGGGGTAACACCGGGGAGCTGTTTTTT
CASSDYRGNTGELFF
>TRBJ2-3|NA|NA|TRBV9
TGTGCCAGCAGCGGACCACAGGGTTTAGATACGCAGTATTTT
CASSGPQGLDTQYF
>TRBJ2-3|NA|NA|TRBV9
TGTGCCAGCAGCGGAGAGGGTGTCACAGATACGCAGTATTTT
CASSGEGVTDTQYF
>TRBJ1-3|NA|NA|TRBV3-1/TRBV3-2
TGTGCCAGCAGCCAAGATCAGTCAGGGCCGTCTGGAAACACCATATATTTT
CASSQDQSGPSGNTIYF
>TRBJ1-2|NA|TRBD1|TRBV29-1
TGCAGCGTTGAAGCAGGGACAGGGGGCCCCTATGGCTACACCTTC
CSVEAGTGGPYGYTF
>TRBJ1-6|NA|TRBD1|TRBV30
TGTGCCTGGGACCTCAGGGGGCAAGGTTCACCCCTCCACTTT
CAWDLRGQGSPLHF